The present T cell receptor (beta chain) was sequenced within a study of control samples from healthy donors and cancer patients. The CDR3 spans 16 residues. Trimming cost V 0 bases and J 4 bases, with 14 bases left between them. Germline CDR1 MNHNY, CDR2 SVGAGI (reference sequence). This clone showed up just a few times. Measured with immunoSEQ multiplex PCR; TCRdb has only the in-frame clones, and not every one. The sample has 150,000 to 200,000 clones, almost 90% seen once. The chain links TRBV6-6 to TRBJ2-3; D tentatively fits TRBD1 or TRBD2 (5 bases each). Material for sequencing was blood. The origin of this receptor is a man aged 18 to 35 in good health. CDR3 protein: CASSYSRGPRPDTQYF. The DNA of the CDR3 is TGTGCCAGCAGTTACTCCCGGGGCCCTCGGCCAGATACGCAGTATTTT.